The 32 T cell receptor beta chains reported below all come from one sample, sequenced in a study of T cell repertoires in cytomegalovirus infection (dated by TCRdb to about 2019). The run used an Illumina HiSeq 1500. The raw public data were reprocessed by TCRdb itself: fastp quality trimming at Q25, MiXCR clonotype calling, in-frame beta chains only. When rows share a CDR3 protein, they turn into one entry using the most common DNA and genes. This sample comprises fewer than 350,000 distinct CDR3 sequences, 25% to 35% of them detected only once. The ten largest account for roughly 20% of the sample. The treatment or condition tag for this specimen amounts to: in vitro stimulation with specific CMV peptide epitopes to enrich CMV-specific T cells. No antigen has been assigned to these receptors. The sample consisted of cultured PBMCs, taken from culture after CMV antigen stimulation. The origin of the receptors is a human donor in good health (CMV status not recorded). Some clones in this sample may be carry-over from other donors' samples.

The gene calls are TRBV12-3 or TRBV12-4 and TRBJ2-1; TRBD2 aligns across 14 bases. The CDR3 extends over 14 amino acids. The ends lost 5 bases at V and 9 bases at J; junction bases unmatched: 3. The CDR3 spells CASSVGLAGAEQFF. The CDR3 DNA follows: TGTGCCAGCAGTGTGGGACTAGCGGGAGCTGAGCAGTTCTTC.

This clonotype was seen repeatedly, ten times or more. The genes are TRBV6-5 and TRBJ1-1, with TRBD1 as a possible D gene (6 bases). The CDR3 consists of 16 residues. CDR1 MNHEY and CDR2 SVGAGI come from the germline V gene. V lost 0 bases, J lost 4 bases, and 15 bases lay in between. Written as DNA, the CDR3 is TGTGCCAGCAGTTACTCGGAACAGGGTGATGGCACTGAAGCTTTCTTT. Translation gives CASSYSEQGDGTEAFF.

CDR3 protein: CASSSAPGQGATGELFF. The DNA for the CDR3 is TGTGCCAGCAGCTCGGCCCCAGGACAGGGGGCCACCGGGGAGCTGTTTTTT. The gene calls are TRBV7-6 and TRBJ2-2; TRBD1 agrees at 11 bases. This CDR3 is built from 17 residues. Trimming removed 4 bases from V and 4 bases from J; junction bases left unmatched: 8. Germline V gene sequence: CDR1 SGHVS, CDR2 FNYEAQ.

The chain joins TRBV7-9 to TRBJ1-1, with a possible D match to TRBD1 (6 bases). CDR1 is SEHNR, CDR2 FQNEAQ, per germline (reference sequence). Trimming shortened V by 1 base and J by 0 bases, and 18 bases separated the two germline ends. The CDR3 is made up of 18 amino acids. CDR3 amino acids: CASSLVGRGLLMNTEAFF. The CDR3 nucleotides read TGTGCCAGCAGCTTAGTTGGACGGGGGCTCCTCATGAACACTGAAGCTTTCTTT.

This clonotype was detected ten times or more. This chain uses TRBV12-3 or TRBV12-4 with TRBJ1-2; a weak D match, TRBD1 (6 bases). The CDR3 runs 13 residues. V was pared by 1 base and J by 8 bases, with 11 bases between. The CDR3 sequence: CASSLEGGEGYTF. In DNA, the CDR3 is TGTGCCAGCAGTTTAGAGGGGGGGGAAGGCTACACCTTC.

In this sample, this clonotype turned up a few times. The chain carries TRBV6-1 and TRBJ2-2; D gene ambiguous. The CDR3 loop spans 14 amino acids. V lost 5 bases and J 0 bases, leaving 7 bases between the germline ends. Germline CDR1 reads MNHNS; CDR2 reads SASEGT. DNA of the CDR3: TGTGCCAGCAGTACGGATACGAACACCGGGGAGCTGTTTTTT. Translated, it gives CASSTDTNTGELFF.

This clonotype was seen many times. The chain employs TRBV6-6 and TRBJ1-5; tentative D call: TRBD1 (6 bases). V was trimmed by 0 bases and J by 2 bases, leaving 17 bases between them. From germline, CDR1 is MNHNY and CDR2 SVGAGI (reference sequence). The CDR3 spans 18 residues. The CDR3 spells CASSYSTRTEGGNQPQHF. For the CDR3, the DNA is TGTGCCAGCAGTTACTCTACCCGGACAGAGGGAGGCAATCAGCCCCAGCATTTT.

The V and J genes are TRBV6-1 and TRBJ2-5; no clear D. The CDR3 is 14 residues long. V lost 5 bases and J 5 bases, leaving 15 bases between the germline ends. Germline lookup yields CDR1 MNHNS and CDR2 SASEGT. The CDR3 spells CASSPDGARETQYF. The CDR3 DNA sequence: TGTGCCAGCAGTCCGGACGGTGCTAGGGAGACCCAGTACTTC.

This clonotype was detected a few times. This chain uses TRBV10-3 with TRBJ1-1, with D perhaps matching TRBD1 (5 bases). From germline, CDR1 is ENHRY and CDR2 SYGVKD. The V and J ends lost 11 bases and 4 bases respectively, with 14 bases between them. The CDR3 extends over 12 amino acids. In DNA, the CDR3 is TGTGCCGTAACAGGAGCTCGCACTGAAGCTTTCTTT. As protein: CAVTGARTEAFF.

The rearrangement joins TRBV20-1 to TRBJ1-5; D not certain. Trimming removed 2 bases from V and 3 bases from J, with 14 bases in between. This CDR3 is 15 amino acids long. Germline V lookup: CDR1 DFQATT, CDR2 SNEGSKA (reference sequence). CDR3 amino acids: CSARWLDVVNQPQHF. The CDR3 DNA reads as TGCAGTGCTAGATGGCTCGACGTAGTCAATCAGCCCCAGCATTTT.

In its sample, this clonotype was seen a few times. This chain connects TRBV27 to TRBJ1-2; 7 positions match TRBD1. CDR3 length: 15 residues. The junction had 9 bases not matched to a gene; V was cut back by 5 bases and J by 3 bases. Germline values: CDR1 MNHEY, CDR2 SMNVEV (reference sequence). CDR3: CASSDQQGLYYGYTF. CDR3 sequence (DNA): TGTGCCAGCAGTGACCAACAGGGGCTGTACTATGGCTACACCTTC.

The chain combines TRBV11-2 with TRBJ1-4; D call uncertain. The CDR3 runs to 16 residues. Germline V gene lookup returns CDR1 SGHAT and CDR2 FQNNGV. The V end lost 0 bases, the J end lost 0 bases, and 8 bases lay between the germline ends. The CDR3 coding sequence is TGTGCCAGCAGCTTAGAATCCTTGGCAACTAATGAAAAACTGTTTTTT. The encoded protein is CASSLESLATNEKLFF.

This clonotype showed up just a few times. CDR3 DNA sequence: TGTGCCAGCAGACAGGACAGCTCTGGAAACACCATATATTTT. Translation: CASRQDSSGNTIYF. The J gene is TRBJ1-3, the V gene TRBV13; a weak D match, TRBD1 (6 bases). Between the trimmed V and J ends, which lost 6 bases and 0 bases, there was a span of 9 bases. The germline CDR1 and CDR2 sequences are PRHDT and FYEKMQ (reference sequence). The CDR3 totals 14 residues.

There are many counts of this clonotype. The rearrangement links TRBV12-3 or TRBV12-4 to TRBJ1-6; maybe TRBD1 (5 bases). The CDR3 length is 14 residues. Trimming stripped 3 bases from V and 9 bases from J, with 12 bases between. CDR3 protein: CASSFSREGSPLHF. The DNA of the CDR3 is TGTGCCAGCAGTTTTAGCAGGGAAGGTTCACCCCTCCACTTT.

The rearrangement joins TRBV19 to TRBJ2-3, with D maybe TRBD2 (5 bases). Germline values: CDR1 LNHDA, CDR2 SQIVND (reference sequence). V dropped 6 bases and J dropped 3 bases, with 13 bases sitting between them. This CDR3 comprises 14 residues. CDR3 nucleotides: TGTGCCAGTAGCAAATCCATAGCGACAGATACGCAGTATTTT. It yields the protein CASSKSIATDTQYF. The variable domain in full, completed from reference TRBV19 and TRBJ2-3, reads DGGITQSPKYLFRKEGQNVTLSCEQNLNHDAMYWYRQDPGQGLRLIYYSQIVNDFQKGDIAEGYSVSREKKESFPLTVTSAQKNPTAFYLCASSKSIATDTQYFGPGTRLTVL.

The table lists this clonotype with a few counts. The V and J genes are TRBV7-2 and TRBJ2-1; tentatively, D is TRBD1 (8 bases). CDR1 and CDR2 from the germline V gene are SGHTA and FQGNSA. Trimming shortened V by 5 bases and J by 7 bases, and 12 bases separated the two germline ends. This CDR3 has 13 residues. As DNA, the CDR3 is TGTGCCAGCAGCCAACAGGGGGGGAATGAGCAGTTCTTC. Translated: CASSQQGGNEQFF.

The chain couples TRBV10-3 to TRBJ1-2; tentative D call: TRBD1 (5 bases). V was clipped by 0 bases and J by 4 bases, with 9 bases between them. The CDR3 covers 14 residues. The germline gives CDR1 ENHRY, CDR2 SYGVKD. CDR3 nucleotides: TGTGCCATCAGTGAGTCGGGGCAAGCCTATGGCTACACCTTC. Its translation: CAISESGQAYGYTF.

This clonotype was seen a handful of times. V is TRBV7-9 and J is TRBJ1-5; a possible D gene is TRBD1 (5 bases). V lost 5 bases and J lost 0, with 11 bases in between. Germline V CDR1 and CDR2: SEHNR, FQNEAQ (reference sequence). This CDR3 is 15 amino acids long. As DNA, the CDR3 is TGTGCCAGCAGCGAGGGGCGTTATAGCAATCAGCCCCAGCATTTT. Its protein product is CASSEGRYSNQPQHF.

The chain recombines TRBV7-2 with TRBJ2-7, with 8 bases lining up with TRBD2. This CDR3 contains 16 residues. From germline, CDR1 is SGHTA and CDR2 FQGNSA. The trim removed 3 bases at V and 4 bases at J, leaving 11 bases unmatched. The CDR3 loop is CASSFPSAGGLYEQYF. The CDR3 nucleotides read TGTGCCAGCAGCTTTCCCTCTGCGGGAGGTCTGTACGAGCAGTACTTC.

This clonotype has a handful of counts. The gene calls are TRBV7-8 and TRBJ2-3; no reliable D call. This CDR3 is 16 amino acids long. Trimming cost V 5 bases and J 5 bases, with 20 bases left between them. Germline assignment: CDR1 SGHVS and CDR2 FQNEAQ. The CDR3 is CASSTRGPLVGDTQYF. The CDR3 DNA follows: TGTGCCAGCAGCACACGCGGACCATTAGTGGGAGATACGCAGTATTTT.

The CDR3 is CSVTDFGGTDTQYF. CDR3 in DNA: TGCAGTGTCACGGACTTTGGGGGCACAGATACGCAGTATTTT. The chain carries TRBV20-1 and TRBJ2-3; possibly TRBD2 for D (5 bases). The V end lost 7 bases, the J end lost 1 base, and 15 bases lay between the germline ends. CDR1 is DFQATT, CDR2 SNEGSKA, per germline (reference sequence). This CDR3 has 14 residues.

The chain combines TRBV19 with TRBJ1-1, with TRBD1 matching over 7 bases. This CDR3 is built from 14 residues. CDR1 is LNHDA and CDR2 is SQIVND in the germline V gene (reference sequence). Losses at the gene ends were 3 bases for V and 10 bases for J; bases not matched to a gene: 11. CDR3 in amino acids: CASSMTLQGIGAFF. The CDR3, as DNA: TGTGCCAGTAGTATGACCCTACAGGGGATTGGAGCTTTCTTT.

Many counts were recorded for this clonotype. The J gene is TRBJ1-3, the V gene TRBV6-5; tentative D call: TRBD1 (5 bases). Trimming cost V 0 bases and J 5 bases, with 8 bases left between them. Germline V gene sequence: CDR1 MNHEY, CDR2 SVGAGI. The CDR3 is made up of 14 amino acids. The CDR3 bases are TGTGCCAGCAGTTACTCACCAGGGCGAAACACCATATATTTT. Encoded protein: CASSYSPGRNTIYF.

This clonotype has more than one count but fewer than ten. The chain links TRBV7-3 to TRBJ1-1; D gene unclear. The V and J ends lost 4 bases and 1 base respectively, with 7 bases between them. Germline-derived CDR1 and CDR2 are SGHTA and FQGTGA. The CDR3 contains 13 residues. This CDR3 is CASSSMGNTEAFF. CDR3 in DNA: TGTGCCAGCAGCTCGATGGGGAACACTGAAGCTTTCTTT.

V usage is TRBV28 and J usage is TRBJ2-1, with D uncertain. The CDR3 has 13 residues. V was cut by 3 bases and J by 7 bases, with 10 bases left in between. Germline lookup yields CDR1 MDHEN and CDR2 SYDVKM. Here the CDR3 reads CASSFGPTNEQFF. CDR3 bases: TGTGCCAGCAGTTTCGGGCCCACGAATGAGCAGTTCTTC.

In this sample, this clonotype turned up a few times. V gene TRBV7-6 combines with J gene TRBJ2-1; 14 nucleotides match TRBD2. Germline values: CDR1 SGHVS, CDR2 FNYEAQ. The length of the CDR3 is 19 residues. Trimming at V came to 7 bases and at J to 8 bases, leaving 19 bases not matched to a gene. CDR3 in DNA: TGTGCCAGCATAAGGAGGACTAGCGGGAGGAACCAAACTCGGGATGAGCAGTTCTTC. This sequence encodes CASIRRTSGRNQTRDEQFF.

V and J are TRBV5-5 and TRBJ1-1, with D perhaps matching TRBD1 (5 bases). Germline CDR1 reads SGHKS; CDR2 reads YYEKEE (reference sequence). CDR3 length: 16 amino acids. V was trimmed by 0 bases and J by 0 bases, leaving 12 bases between them. CDR3: CASSLVGRVVNTEAFF. CDR3 coding DNA: TGTGCCAGCAGCTTGGTTGGCAGGGTGGTGAACACTGAAGCTTTCTTT. Supplemented by reference TRBV5-5 and TRBJ1-1, the full variable domain reads DAGVTQSPTHLIKTRGQQVTLRCSPISGHKSVSWYQQVLGQGPQFIFQYYEKEERGRGNFPDRFSARQFPNYSSELNVNALLLGDSALYLCASSLVGRVVNTEAFFGQGTRLTVV.

This clonotype was seen a handful of times. The rearrangement uses TRBV9 and TRBJ1-5, with D perhaps matching TRBD1 (6 bases). CDR1 SGDLS and CDR2 YYNGEE come from the germline V gene. Trimming stripped 5 bases from V and 5 bases from J, with 17 bases between. The CDR3 loop spans 15 amino acids. The CDR3 DNA sequence: TGTGCCAGCAGTCTCAGCCCAGGGGAGGATCAGCCCCAGCATTTT. Protein: CASSLSPGEDQPQHF.

The rearrangement uses TRBV5-1 and TRBJ1-3; D is uncertain. The CDR3 sequence is 14 residues long. Deletions cut 0 bases from V and 2 bases from J, with 6 bases between. Germline values: CDR1 SGHRS, CDR2 YFSETQ. In DNA form, the CDR3 reads TGCGCCAGCAGCTTGGGGGGAGCTGGAAACACCATATATTTT. Amino acid sequence: CASSLGGAGNTIYF.

This clonotype was seen at least ten times. This rearrangement joins TRBV15 to TRBJ2-2; D gene uncertain. Trimming removed 4 bases at V and 3 bases at J, with 6 bases between. Per the germline V gene, CDR1 is LNHNV and CDR2 is YYDKDF (reference sequence). CDR3 length: 13 amino acids. CDR3 sequence (DNA): TGTGCCACCAGCAACGGGTACACCGGGGAGCTGTTTTTT. It is translated as CATSNGYTGELFF. Combining the CDR3 with reference TRBV15 and TRBJ2-2 gives the whole variable domain DAMVIQNPRYQVTQFGKPVTLSCSQTLNHNVMYWYQQKSSQAPKLLFHYYDKDFNNEADTPDNFQSRRPNTSFCFLDIRSPGLGDTAMYLCATSNGYTGELFFGEGSRLTVL.

The rearrangement joins TRBV6-2 or TRBV6-3 to TRBJ1-1; tentatively, D is TRBD1 (5 bases). Per germline, CDR1 MNHEY and CDR2 SVGEGT. Trimming shortened V by 5 bases and J by 7 bases, and 8 bases separated the two germline ends. CDR3 length equals 11 residues. The CDR3 sequence is CASSRGVEAFF. The CDR3 DNA reads TGTGCCAGCAGTCGGGGGGTTGAAGCTTTCTTT.

This clonotype was detected many times. The gene calls are TRBV7-6 and TRBJ2-1, with D perhaps being TRBD1 or TRBD2 (5 bases each). Germline CDR1 SGHVS, CDR2 FNYEAQ. V shed 1 base and J shed 8 bases, with 18 bases lying between them. The CDR3 is 16 amino acids. The CDR3: CASSLVWGRVTDEQFF. The CDR3 DNA follows: TGTGCCAGCAGCTTAGTTTGGGGACGCGTTACGGATGAGCAGTTCTTC. The full variable domain, in which reference TRBV7-6 and TRBJ2-1 provide the parts outside the CDR3, is GAGVSQSPRYKVTKRGQDVALRCDPISGHVSLYWYRQALGQGPEFLTYFNYEAQQDKSGLPNDRFSAERPEGSISTLTIQRTEQRDSAMYRCASSLVWGRVTDEQFFGPGTRLTVL.